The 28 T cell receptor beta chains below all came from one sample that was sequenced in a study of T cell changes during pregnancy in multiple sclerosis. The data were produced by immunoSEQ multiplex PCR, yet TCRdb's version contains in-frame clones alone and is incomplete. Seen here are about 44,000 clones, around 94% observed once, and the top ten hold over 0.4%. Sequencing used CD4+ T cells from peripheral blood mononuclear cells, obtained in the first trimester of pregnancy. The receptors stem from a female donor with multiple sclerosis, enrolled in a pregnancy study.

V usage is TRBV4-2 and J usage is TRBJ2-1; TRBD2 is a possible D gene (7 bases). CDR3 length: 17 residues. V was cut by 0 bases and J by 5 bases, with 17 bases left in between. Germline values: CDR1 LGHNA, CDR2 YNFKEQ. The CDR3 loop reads CASSQEGRGAPNNEQFF. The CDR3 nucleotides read TGTGCCAGCAGCCAAGAGGGTCGGGGGGCCCCGAACAATGAGCAGTTCTTC.

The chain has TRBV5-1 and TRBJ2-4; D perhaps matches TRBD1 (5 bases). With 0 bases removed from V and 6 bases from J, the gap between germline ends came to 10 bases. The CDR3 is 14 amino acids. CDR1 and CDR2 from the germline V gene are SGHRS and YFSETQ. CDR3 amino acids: CASSLGGAANIQYF. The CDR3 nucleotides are TGCGCCAGCAGCTTGGGTGGGGCGGCAAACATTCAGTACTTC.

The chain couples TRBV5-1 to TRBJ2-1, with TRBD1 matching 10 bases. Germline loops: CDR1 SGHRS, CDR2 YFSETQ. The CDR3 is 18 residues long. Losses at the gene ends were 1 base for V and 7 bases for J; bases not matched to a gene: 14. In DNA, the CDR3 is TGCGCCAGCAGCTTGAGGCCCGCCGGGACAGGGGAATTGAATGAGCAGTTCTTC. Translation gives CASSLRPAGTGELNEQFF.

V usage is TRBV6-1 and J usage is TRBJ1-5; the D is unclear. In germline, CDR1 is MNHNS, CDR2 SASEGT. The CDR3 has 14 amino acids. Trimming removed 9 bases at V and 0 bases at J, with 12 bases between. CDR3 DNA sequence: TGTGCCAGTTTTACAGCATATAGCAATCAGCCCCAGCATTTT. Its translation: CASFTAYSNQPQHF.

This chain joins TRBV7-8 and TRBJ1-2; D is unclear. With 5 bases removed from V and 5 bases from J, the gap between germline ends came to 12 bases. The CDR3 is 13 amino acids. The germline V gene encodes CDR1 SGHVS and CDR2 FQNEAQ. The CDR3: CASSLPQEYGYTF. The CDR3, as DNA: TGTGCCAGCAGCCTCCCCCAGGAATATGGCTACACCTTC.

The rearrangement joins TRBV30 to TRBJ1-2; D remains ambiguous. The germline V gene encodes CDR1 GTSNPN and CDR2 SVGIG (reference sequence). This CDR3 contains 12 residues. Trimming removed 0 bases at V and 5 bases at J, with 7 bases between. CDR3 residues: CAWSVQAYGYTF. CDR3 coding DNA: TGTGCCTGGAGTGTTCAGGCGTATGGCTACACCTTC.

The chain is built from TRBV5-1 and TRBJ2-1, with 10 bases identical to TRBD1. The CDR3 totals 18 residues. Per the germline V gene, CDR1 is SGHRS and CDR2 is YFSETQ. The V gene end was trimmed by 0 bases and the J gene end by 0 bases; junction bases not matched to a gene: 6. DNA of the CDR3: TGCGCCAGCAGCTTGGGGGGACAGGGGTCCCTCTCCTACAATGAGCAGTTCTTC. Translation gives CASSLGGQGSLSYNEQFF.

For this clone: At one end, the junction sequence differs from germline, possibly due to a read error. The CDR3: CVSSIGGRGQNTEAFF. The CDR3 DNA sequence: TGTGTCAGTAGTATAGGGGGCAGGGGCCAGAACACTGAAGCTTTCTTT. The chain recombines TRBV19 with TRBJ1-1; 7 bases match TRBD1. Germline loops: CDR1 LNHDA, CDR2 SQIVND (reference sequence). The CDR3 extends over 16 amino acids.

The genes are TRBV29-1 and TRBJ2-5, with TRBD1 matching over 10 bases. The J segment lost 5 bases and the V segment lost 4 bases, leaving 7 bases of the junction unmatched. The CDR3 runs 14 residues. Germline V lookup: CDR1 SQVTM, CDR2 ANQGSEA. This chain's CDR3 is CSVAWDRGGETQYF. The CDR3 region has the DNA TGCAGCGTTGCCTGGGACAGGGGCGGGGAGACCCAGTACTTC.

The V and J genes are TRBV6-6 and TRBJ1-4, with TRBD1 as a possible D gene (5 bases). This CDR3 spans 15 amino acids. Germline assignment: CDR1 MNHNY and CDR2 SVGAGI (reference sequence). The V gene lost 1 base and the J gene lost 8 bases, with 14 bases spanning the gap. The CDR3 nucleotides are TGTGCCAGCAGTTACTTACAGGAGCAGGGAGAAAAACTGTTTTTT. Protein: CASSYLQEQGEKLFF.

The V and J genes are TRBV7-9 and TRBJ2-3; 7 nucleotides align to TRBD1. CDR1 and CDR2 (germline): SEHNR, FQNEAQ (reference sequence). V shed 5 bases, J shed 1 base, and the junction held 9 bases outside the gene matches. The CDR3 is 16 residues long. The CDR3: CASSQIRDSRTDTQYF. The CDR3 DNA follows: TGTGCCAGCAGCCAAATCCGGGACAGTCGCACAGATACGCAGTATTTT. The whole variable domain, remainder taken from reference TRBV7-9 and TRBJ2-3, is DTGVSQNPRHKITKRGQNVTFRCDPISEHNRLYWYRQTLGQGPEFLTYFQNEAQLEKSRLLSDRFSAERPKGSFSTLEIQRTEQGDSAMYLCASSQIRDSRTDTQYFGPGTRLTVL.

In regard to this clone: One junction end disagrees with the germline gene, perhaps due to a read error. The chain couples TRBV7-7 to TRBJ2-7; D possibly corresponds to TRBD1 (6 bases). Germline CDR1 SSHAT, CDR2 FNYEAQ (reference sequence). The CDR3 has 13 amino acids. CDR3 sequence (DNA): TGTGCTAGCAGCCCGACAGGACCCTACGAGCAGTACTTC. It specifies CASSPTGPYEQYF.

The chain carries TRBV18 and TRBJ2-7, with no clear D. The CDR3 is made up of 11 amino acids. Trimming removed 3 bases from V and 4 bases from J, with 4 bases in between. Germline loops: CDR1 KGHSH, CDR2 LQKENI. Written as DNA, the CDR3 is TGTGCCAGCTCACCTGAGTACGAGCAGTACTTC. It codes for CASSPEYEQYF.

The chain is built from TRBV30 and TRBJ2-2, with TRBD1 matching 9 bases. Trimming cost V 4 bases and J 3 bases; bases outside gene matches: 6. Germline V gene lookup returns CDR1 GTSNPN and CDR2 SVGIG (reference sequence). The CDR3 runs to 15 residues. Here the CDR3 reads CAWKLTGGYTGELFF. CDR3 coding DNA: TGTGCCTGGAAATTGACAGGGGGATACACCGGGGAGCTGTTTTTT.

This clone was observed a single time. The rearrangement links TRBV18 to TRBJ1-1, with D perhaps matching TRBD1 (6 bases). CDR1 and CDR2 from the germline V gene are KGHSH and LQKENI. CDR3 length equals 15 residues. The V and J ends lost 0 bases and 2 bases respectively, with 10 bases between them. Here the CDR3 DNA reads TGTGCCAGCTCACCACCGACGGGACAAAACACTGAAGCTTTCTTT. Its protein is CASSPPTGQNTEAFF.

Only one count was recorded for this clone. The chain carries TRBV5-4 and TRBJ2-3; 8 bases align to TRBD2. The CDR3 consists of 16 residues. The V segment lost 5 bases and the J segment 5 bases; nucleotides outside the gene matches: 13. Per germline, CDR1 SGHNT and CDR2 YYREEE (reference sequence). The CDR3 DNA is TGTGCCAGCAGTCAATCCCCGGGACTAGGAGGAGATACGCAGTATTTT. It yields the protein CASSQSPGLGGDTQYF.

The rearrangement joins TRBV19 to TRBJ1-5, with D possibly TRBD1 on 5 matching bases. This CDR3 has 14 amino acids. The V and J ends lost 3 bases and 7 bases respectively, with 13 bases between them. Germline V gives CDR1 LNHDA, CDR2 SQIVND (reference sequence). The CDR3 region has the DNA TGTGCCAGTAGTATCCTAGGGGTCGGGCAGCCCCAGCATTTT. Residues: CASSILGVGQPQHF. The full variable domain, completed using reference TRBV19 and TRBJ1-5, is DGGITQSPKYLFRKEGQNVTLSCEQNLNHDAMYWYRQDPGQGLRLIYYSQIVNDFQKGDIAEGYSVSREKKESFPLTVTSAQKNPTAFYLCASSILGVGQPQHFGDGTRLSIL.

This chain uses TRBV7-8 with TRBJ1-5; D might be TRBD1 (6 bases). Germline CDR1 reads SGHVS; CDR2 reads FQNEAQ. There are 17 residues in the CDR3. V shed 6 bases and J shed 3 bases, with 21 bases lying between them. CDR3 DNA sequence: TGTGCCAGCAGTCCTGGGGTACCGGACAGATTCAATCAGCCCCAGCATTTT. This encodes CASSPGVPDRFNQPQHF.

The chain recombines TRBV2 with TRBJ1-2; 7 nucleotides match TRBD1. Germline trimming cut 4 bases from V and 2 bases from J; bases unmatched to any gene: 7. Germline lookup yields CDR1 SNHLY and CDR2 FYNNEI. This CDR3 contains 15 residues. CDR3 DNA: TGTGCCAGCAGTGGACTCAGGGGGGTAAACTATGGCTACACCTTC. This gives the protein CASSGLRGVNYGYTF.

CDR3 in amino acids: CASSDLVDLSYEQYF. Written as DNA, the CDR3 is TGTGCCAGCAGTGATCTAGTAGATCTATCCTACGAGCAGTACTTC. This rearrangement joins TRBV6-1 to TRBJ2-7; D is unclear. This CDR3 has 15 residues. From germline, CDR1 is MNHNS and CDR2 SASEGT. Trimming removed 3 bases from V and 1 base from J, with 13 bases in between.

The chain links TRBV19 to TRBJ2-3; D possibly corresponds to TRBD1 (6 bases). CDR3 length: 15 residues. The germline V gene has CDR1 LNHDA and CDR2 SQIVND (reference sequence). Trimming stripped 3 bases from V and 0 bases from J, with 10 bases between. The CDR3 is CASSMDRTSTDTQYF. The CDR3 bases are TGTGCCAGTAGTATGGACAGAACTAGCACAGATACGCAGTATTTT.

The CDR3 loop is CASRSGGPGGELFF. CDR3 DNA sequence: TGTGCCAGCCGTAGCGGGGGCCCGGGCGGGGAGCTGTTTTTT. V and J are TRBV7-3 and TRBJ2-2; 9 bases are a match to TRBD2. Trimming cost V 8 bases and J 7 bases; bases outside gene matches: 8. Germline V gene sequence: CDR1 SGHTA, CDR2 FQGTGA. This CDR3 has 14 amino acids.

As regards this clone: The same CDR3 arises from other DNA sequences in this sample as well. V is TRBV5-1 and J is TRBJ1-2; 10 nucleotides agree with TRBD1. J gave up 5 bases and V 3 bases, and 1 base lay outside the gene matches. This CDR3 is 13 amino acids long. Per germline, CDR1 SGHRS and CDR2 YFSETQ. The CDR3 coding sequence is TGCGCCAGCAGCTCGGGACAGGGGTATGGCTACACCTTC. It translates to CASSSGQGYGYTF. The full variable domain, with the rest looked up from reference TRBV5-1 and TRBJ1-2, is KAGVTQTPRYLIKTRGQQVTLSCSPISGHRSVSWYQQTPGQGLQFLFEYFSETQRNKGNFPGRFSGRQFSNSRSEMNVSTLELGDSALYLCASSSGQGYGYTFGSGTRLTVV.

In DNA form, the CDR3 reads TGTGCCAGCAGCCCGGGACTAGCGGAGAATACGCAGTATTTT. Its translation: CASSPGLAENTQYF. The J gene is TRBJ2-3, the V gene TRBV5-4; TRBD2 aligns across 11 bases. The junction had 5 bases not matched to a gene; V was cut back by 4 bases and J by 7 bases. CDR1 is SGHNT and CDR2 is YYREEE in the germline V gene (reference sequence). The CDR3 loop spans 14 amino acids.

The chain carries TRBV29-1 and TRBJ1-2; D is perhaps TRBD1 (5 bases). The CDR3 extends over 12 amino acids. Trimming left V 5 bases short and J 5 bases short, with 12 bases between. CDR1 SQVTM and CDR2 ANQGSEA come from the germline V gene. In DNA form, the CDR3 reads TGCAGCGTTTTTGGGGACTTTTATGGCTACACCTTC. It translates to CSVFGDFYGYTF.

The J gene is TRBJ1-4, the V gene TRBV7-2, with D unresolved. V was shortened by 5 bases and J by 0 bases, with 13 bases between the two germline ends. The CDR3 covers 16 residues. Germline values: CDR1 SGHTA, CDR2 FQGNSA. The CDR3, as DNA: TGTGCCAGCAGCCCCTTCGCGATCGCAACTAATGAAAAACTGTTTTTT. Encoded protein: CASSPFAIATNEKLFF.

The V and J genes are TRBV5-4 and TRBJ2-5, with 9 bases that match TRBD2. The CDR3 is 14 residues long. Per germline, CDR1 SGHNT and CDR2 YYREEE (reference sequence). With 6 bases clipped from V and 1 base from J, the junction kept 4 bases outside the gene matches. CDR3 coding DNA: TGTGCCAGCAATAGCGGGGGCCTCCAAGAGACCCAGTACTTC. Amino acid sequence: CASNSGGLQETQYF.

This CDR3 reads CASSRGTGVRDQPQHF. CDR3 bases: TGTGCCAGCAGCCGCGGGACAGGAGTTAGGGATCAGCCCCAGCATTTT. The chain recombines TRBV7-9 with TRBJ1-5, with TRBD1 matching over 8 bases. V was clipped by 5 bases and J by 5 bases; unmatched bases: 11. Germline V lookup: CDR1 SEHNR, CDR2 FQNEAQ (reference sequence). The CDR3 extends over 16 amino acids.